This TCR beta chain was sequenced during a study of long-term antiretroviral therapy in people with HIV. Study-level results: Gathering of blood took place between the mid-2000s and the late 2010s, possibly under older ART regimens.

Sequencing used immunoSEQ v3.0 at survey level. Clones were read by immunoSEQ multiplex PCR, and TCRdb kept only the in-frame ones, dropping some. The repertoire includes some 16,000 clones, around 77% of them detected once, and roughly 15% sits in the top ten. There were roughly 1-10 million cryopreserved PBMC in the samples before DNA extraction. This clone was detected only a few times. The antigen is undetermined. The specimen comprised unsorted PBMCs, sampled less than 2.2 years before starting antiretroviral therapy. This TCR came from a man younger than 40 with HIV.

This CDR3 is CAWSVQGGQPQHF. The CDR3 DNA follows: TGTGCCTGGAGTGTACAGGGGGGGCAGCCCCAGCATTTT. The chain has TRBV30 and TRBJ1-5; TRBD1 agrees at 8 bases. Germline values: CDR1 GTSNPN, CDR2 SVGIG (reference sequence). V trimming: 0 bases; J trimming: 7 bases; junction bases outside the gene matches: 2. This CDR3 has 13 residues.